The 3 T cell receptor beta chains below were found in one sample sequenced in a study of T cell clonotyping in hematopoietic cell transplantation. Clones were sequenced by immunoSEQ multiplex PCR, and TCRdb holds only the in-frame ones, with some missing. Here the sample spans 6,000 or so clones, about 66% being singletons. This specimen consisted of PBMCs, obtained 180 days after allogeneic stem cell transplant. Source of these receptors: a male patient between 45 and 59 years old who had an allogeneic stem cell transplant from an unrelated donor, so the T cells may come from the graft donor. Some clones in this sample may be carry-over from other donors' samples.

J is TRBJ2-2 and V is TRBV10-3; 8 bases match TRBD1. Per germline, CDR1 ENHRY and CDR2 SYGVKD. The CDR3 totals 15 residues. After removal of 7 bases from V and 6 bases from J, the junction contained 10 bases not matched to a gene. The CDR3 DNA is TGTGCCATCAAAGGGATACAGGGGGAGTCCGGGGAGCTGTTTTTT. Amino acids: CAIKGIQGESGELFF.

The chain carries TRBV7-2 and TRBJ2-7; D not certain. Trimming left V 1 base short and J 5 bases short, with 9 bases between. The CDR3 sequence is 13 residues long. Germline loops: CDR1 SGHTA, CDR2 FQGNSA. In DNA form, the CDR3 reads TGTGCCAGCAGCTTAGTTTATGGAGACGAGCAGTACTTC. Protein sequence: CASSLVYGDEQYF.

The V call is TRBV4-3, the J call TRBJ1-1, with D possibly being TRBD1 (5 bases). Per germline, CDR1 LGHNA and CDR2 YSLEER. This CDR3 has 14 residues. V was clipped by 4 bases and J by 1 base, with 10 bases between them. The CDR3 region has the DNA TGCGCCAGCAGCCCCGGGACGGCGAACACTGAAGCTTTCTTT. Translating it yields CASSPGTANTEAFF.